These T cell receptor beta chains were read from a single sample in a study of T cell changes during pregnancy in multiple sclerosis. Sequenced by immunoSEQ multiplex PCR; TCRdb stores in-frame clones only, minus some. The sample includes 84,000 or so clones, 94% seen only once; the top ten take 2% to 2.5%. The specimen was peripheral blood, collected in the third trimester of pregnancy. The receptor source for this set is a female donor with multiple sclerosis, enrolled in a pregnancy study. Each CDR3 is given without its conserved first and last residue.

>TRBV9|TRBJ1-2
ASSVEGATGLLANYGYT
>TRBV7-3|TRBJ2-1
ASSLSAGSYNEQF
>TRBV7-8|TRBJ2-7
ASSLGGGSSYEQY
>TRBV18|TRBJ1-5
ASSPKTGGDQPQH
>TRBV6-4|TRBJ1-4
ASSDSPGGLNEKLF
>TRBV5-1|TRBJ2-5
ASSLAQGAGDTQY
>TRBV6-5|TRBJ1-1
ASGPGMNTEAF
>TRBV6-1|TRBJ1-4
ASSEDRINEKLF
>TRBV9|TRBJ1-2
ASSSDRAHGYT
>TRBV6-5|TRBJ2-2
ASSRQAENTGELF
>TRBV18|TRBJ1-6
ASSPGQVNNSPLH